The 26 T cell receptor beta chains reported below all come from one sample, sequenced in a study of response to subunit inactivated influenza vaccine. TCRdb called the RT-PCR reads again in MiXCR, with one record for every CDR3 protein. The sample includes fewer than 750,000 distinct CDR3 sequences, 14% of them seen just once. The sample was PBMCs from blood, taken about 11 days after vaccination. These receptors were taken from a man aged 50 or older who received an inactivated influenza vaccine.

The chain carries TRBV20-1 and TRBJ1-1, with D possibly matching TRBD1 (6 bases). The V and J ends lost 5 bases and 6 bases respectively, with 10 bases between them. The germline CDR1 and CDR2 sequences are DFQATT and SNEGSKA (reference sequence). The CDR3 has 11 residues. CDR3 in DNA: TGCAGTGCTGTTGGACAGCCTGAAGCTTTCTTT. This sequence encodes CSAVGQPEAFF.

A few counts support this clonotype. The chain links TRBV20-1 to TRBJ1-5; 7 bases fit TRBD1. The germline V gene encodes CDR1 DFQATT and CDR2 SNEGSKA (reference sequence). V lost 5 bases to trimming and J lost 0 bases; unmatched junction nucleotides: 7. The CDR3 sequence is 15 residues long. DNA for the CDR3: TGCAGTGCTCCAATCGGGACAGATAGCAATCAGCCCCAGCATTTT. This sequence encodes CSAPIGTDSNQPQHF.

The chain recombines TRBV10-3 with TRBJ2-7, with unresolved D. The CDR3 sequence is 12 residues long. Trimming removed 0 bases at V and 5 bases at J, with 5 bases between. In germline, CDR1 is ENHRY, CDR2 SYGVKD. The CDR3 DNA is TGTGCCATCAGTGAGTCGGGTGACGAGCAGTACTTC. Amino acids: CAISESGDEQYF.

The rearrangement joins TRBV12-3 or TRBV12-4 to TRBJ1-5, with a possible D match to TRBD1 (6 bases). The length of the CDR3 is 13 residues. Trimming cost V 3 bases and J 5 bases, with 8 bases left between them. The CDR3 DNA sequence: TGTGCCAGCAGTTTCCCAGGGGATCAGCCCCAGCATTTT. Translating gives CASSFPGDQPQHF.

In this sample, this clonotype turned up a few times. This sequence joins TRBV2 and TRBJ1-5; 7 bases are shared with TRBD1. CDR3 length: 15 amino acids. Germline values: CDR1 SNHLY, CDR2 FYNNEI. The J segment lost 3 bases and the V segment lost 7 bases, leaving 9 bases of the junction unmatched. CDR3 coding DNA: TGTGCCAGCACCCGGGCAGGGGGTGACAATCAGCCCCAGCATTTT. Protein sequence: CASTRAGGDNQPQHF. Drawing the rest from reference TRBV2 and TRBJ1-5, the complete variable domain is EPEVTQTPSHQVTQMGQEVILRCVPISNHLYFYWYRQILGQKVEFLVSFYNNEISEKSEIFDDQFSVERPDGSNFTLKIRSTKLEDSAMYFCASTRAGGDNQPQHFGDGTRLSIL.

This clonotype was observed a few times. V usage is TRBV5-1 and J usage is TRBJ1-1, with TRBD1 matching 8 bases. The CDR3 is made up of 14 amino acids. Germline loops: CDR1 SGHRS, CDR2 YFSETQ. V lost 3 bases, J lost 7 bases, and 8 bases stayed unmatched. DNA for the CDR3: TGCGCCAGCAGCTCGGCGGGGACAGGCTATGAAGCTTTCTTT. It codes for CASSSAGTGYEAFF.

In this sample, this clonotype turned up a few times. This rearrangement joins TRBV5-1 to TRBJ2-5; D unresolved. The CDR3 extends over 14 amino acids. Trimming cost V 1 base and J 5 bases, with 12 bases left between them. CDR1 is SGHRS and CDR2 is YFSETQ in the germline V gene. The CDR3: CASSLRSGIETQYF. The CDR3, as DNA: TGCGCCAGCAGCTTGAGGTCAGGAATCGAGACCCAGTACTTC.

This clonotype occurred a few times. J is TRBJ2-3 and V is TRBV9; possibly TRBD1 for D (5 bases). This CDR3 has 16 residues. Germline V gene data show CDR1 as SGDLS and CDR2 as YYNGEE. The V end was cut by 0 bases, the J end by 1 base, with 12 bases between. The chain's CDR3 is CASSVDMQGGTDTQYF. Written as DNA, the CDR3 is TGTGCCAGCAGCGTAGATATGCAAGGGGGCACAGATACGCAGTATTTT.

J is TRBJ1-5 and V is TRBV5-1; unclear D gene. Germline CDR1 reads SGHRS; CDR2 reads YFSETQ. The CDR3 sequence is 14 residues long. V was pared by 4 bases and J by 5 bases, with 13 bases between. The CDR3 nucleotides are TGCGCCAGCAGCCCAACGGTAGGCGATCAGCCCCAGCATTTT. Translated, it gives CASSPTVGDQPQHF.

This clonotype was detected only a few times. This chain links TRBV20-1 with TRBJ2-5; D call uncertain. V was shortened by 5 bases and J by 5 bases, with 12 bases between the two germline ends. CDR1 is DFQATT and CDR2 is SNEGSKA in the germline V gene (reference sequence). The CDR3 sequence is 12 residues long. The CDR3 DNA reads TGCAGTGCTCTCGGCAAAGAGGAGACCCAGTACTTC. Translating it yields CSALGKEETQYF.

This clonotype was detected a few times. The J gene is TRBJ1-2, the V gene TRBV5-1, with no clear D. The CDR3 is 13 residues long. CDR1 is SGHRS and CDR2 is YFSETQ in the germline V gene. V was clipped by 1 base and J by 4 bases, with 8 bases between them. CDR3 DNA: TGCGCCAGCAGCTTGAGTCAGCTCTATGGCTACACCTTC. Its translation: CASSLSQLYGYTF.

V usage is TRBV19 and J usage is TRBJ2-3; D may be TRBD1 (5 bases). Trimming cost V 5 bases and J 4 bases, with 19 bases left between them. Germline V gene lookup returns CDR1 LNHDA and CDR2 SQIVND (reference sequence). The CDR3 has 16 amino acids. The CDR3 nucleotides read TGTGCCAGTAGTTTGGGGCCATTATCCGCAGCAGATACGCAGTATTTT. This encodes CASSLGPLSAADTQYF.

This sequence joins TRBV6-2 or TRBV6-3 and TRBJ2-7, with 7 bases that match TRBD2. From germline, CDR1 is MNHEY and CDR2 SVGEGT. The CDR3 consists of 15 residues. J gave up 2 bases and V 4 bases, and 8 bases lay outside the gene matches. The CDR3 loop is CASSSLAGSAYEQYF. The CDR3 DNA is TGTGCCAGCAGTTCGTTAGCGGGTTCGGCCTACGAGCAGTACTTC.

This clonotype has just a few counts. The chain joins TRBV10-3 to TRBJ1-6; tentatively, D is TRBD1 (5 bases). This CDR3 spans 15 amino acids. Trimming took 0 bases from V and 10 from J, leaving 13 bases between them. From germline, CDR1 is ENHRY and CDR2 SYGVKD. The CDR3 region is CAISESGEWQSPLHF. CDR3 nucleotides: TGTGCCATCAGTGAGTCAGGGGAATGGCAATCACCCCTCCACTTT.

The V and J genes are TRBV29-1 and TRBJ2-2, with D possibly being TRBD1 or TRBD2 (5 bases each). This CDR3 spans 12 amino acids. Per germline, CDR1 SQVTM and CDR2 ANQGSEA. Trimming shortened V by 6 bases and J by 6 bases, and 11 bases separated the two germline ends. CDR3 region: CSVVRGPGELFF. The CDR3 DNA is TGCAGCGTGGTACGGGGACCCGGGGAGCTGTTTTTT.

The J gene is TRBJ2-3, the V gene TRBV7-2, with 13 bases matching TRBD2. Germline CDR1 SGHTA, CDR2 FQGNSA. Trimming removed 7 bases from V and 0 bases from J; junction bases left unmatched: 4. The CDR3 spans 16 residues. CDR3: CASNRLAGGSTDTQYF. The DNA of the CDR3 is TGTGCCAGCAACAGACTAGCGGGGGGAAGCACAGATACGCAGTATTTT. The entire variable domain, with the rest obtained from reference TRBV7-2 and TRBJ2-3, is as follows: GAGVSQSPSNKVTEKGKDVELRCDPISGHTALYWYRQSLGQGLEFLIYFQGNSAPDKSGLPSDRFSAERTGGSVSTLTIQRTQQEDSAVYLCASNRLAGGSTDTQYFGPGTRLTVL.

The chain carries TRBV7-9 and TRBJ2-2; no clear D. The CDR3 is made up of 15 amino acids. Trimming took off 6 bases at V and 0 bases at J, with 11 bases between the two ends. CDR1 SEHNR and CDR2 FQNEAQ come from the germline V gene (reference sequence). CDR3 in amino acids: CASSRRLTNTGELFF. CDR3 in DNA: TGTGCCAGCAGTAGAAGGCTAACGAACACCGGGGAGCTGTTTTTT.

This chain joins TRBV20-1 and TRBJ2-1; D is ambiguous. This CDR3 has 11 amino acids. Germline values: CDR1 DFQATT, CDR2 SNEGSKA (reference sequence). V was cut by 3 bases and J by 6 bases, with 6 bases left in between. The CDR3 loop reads CSASDGNEQFF. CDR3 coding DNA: TGCAGTGCTAGCGATGGCAATGAGCAGTTCTTC.

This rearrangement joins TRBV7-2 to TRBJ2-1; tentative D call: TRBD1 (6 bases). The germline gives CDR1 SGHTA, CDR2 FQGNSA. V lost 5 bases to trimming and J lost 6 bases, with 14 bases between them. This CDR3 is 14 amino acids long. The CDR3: CASSPQGWGNEQFF. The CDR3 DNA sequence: TGTGCCAGCAGCCCACAGGGTTGGGGCAATGAGCAGTTCTTC.

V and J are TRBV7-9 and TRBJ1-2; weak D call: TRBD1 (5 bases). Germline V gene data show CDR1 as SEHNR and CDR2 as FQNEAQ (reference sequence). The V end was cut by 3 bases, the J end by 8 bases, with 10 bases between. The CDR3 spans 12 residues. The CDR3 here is CASSLKGRGYTF. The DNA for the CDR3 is TGTGCCAGCAGCTTGAAGGGGCGAGGCTACACCTTC.

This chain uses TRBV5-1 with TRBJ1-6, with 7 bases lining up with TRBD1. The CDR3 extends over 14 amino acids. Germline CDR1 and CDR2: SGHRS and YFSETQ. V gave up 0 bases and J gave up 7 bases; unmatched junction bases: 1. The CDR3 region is CASSLGDSNSPLHF. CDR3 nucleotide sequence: TGCGCCAGCAGCTTGGGGGACAGCAATTCACCCCTCCACTTT.

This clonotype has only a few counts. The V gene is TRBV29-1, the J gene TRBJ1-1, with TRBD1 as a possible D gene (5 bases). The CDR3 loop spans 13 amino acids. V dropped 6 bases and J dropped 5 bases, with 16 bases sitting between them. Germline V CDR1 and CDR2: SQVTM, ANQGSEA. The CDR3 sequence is CSVVIPGETEAFF. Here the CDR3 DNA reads TGCAGCGTAGTCATCCCGGGGGAGACTGAAGCTTTCTTT.

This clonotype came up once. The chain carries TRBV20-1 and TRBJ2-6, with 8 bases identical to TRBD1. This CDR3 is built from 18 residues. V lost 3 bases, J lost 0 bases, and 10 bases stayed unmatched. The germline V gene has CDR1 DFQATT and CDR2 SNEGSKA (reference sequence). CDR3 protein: CSASPGTGTFSGANVLTF. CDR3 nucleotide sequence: TGCAGTGCTAGTCCCGGGACAGGAACCTTCTCTGGGGCCAACGTCCTGACTTTC.

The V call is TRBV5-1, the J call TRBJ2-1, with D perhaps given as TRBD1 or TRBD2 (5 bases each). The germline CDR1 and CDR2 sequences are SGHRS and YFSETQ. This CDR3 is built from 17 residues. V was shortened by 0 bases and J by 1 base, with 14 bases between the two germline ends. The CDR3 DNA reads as TGCGCCAGCAGCTTGGGGGGGTCCCGCGGGTCCTACAATGAGCAGTTCTTC. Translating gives CASSLGGSRGSYNEQFF.

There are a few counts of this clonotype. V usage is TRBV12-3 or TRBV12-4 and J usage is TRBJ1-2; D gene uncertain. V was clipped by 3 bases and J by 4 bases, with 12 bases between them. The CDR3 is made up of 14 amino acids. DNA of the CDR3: TGTGCCAGCAGTTTCTGGACGGCCGCCTATGGCTACACCTTC. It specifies CASSFWTAAYGYTF.

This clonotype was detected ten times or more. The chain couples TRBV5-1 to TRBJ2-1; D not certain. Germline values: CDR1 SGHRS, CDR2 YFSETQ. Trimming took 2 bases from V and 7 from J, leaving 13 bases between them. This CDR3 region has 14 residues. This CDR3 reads CASSFPNVGNEQFF. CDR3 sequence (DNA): TGCGCCAGCAGCTTTCCTAACGTGGGGAATGAGCAGTTCTTC.